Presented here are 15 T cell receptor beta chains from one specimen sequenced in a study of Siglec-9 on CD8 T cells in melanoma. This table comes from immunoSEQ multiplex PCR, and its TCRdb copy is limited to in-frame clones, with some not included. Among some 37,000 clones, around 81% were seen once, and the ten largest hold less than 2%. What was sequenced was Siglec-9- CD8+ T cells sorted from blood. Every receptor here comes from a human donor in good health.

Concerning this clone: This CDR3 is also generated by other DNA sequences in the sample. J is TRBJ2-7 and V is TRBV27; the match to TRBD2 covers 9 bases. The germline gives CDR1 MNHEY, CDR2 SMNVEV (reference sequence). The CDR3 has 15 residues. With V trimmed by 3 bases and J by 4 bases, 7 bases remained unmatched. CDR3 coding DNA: TGTGCCAGCAGTTTGAGCCGCGGGGGGGCATACGAGCAGTACTTC. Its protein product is CASSLSRGGAYEQYF.

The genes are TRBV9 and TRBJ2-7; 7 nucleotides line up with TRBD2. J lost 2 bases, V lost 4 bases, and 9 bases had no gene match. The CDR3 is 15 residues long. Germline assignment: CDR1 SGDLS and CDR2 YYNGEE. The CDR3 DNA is TGTGCCAGCAGCCCTTCCGGGAGGCACACCTACGAGCAGTACTTC. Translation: CASSPSGRHTYEQYF.

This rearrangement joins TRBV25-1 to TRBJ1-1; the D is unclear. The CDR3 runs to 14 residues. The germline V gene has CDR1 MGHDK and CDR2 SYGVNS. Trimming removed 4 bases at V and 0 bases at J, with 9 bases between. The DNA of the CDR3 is TGTGCCAGCAGTGGGAACAGAATGAACACTGAAGCTTTCTTT. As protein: CASSGNRMNTEAFF.

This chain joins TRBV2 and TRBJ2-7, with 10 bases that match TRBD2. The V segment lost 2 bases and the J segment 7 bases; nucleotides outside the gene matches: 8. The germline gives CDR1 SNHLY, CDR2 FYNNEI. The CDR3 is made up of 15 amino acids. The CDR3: CASSEPERGGSEQYF. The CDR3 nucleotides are TGTGCCAGCAGTGAACCCGAGCGGGGGGGCTCAGAGCAGTACTTC.

In DNA form, the CDR3 reads TGCGCCAGCAGCCAAGAACATCGGACAAGCTATGGCTACACCTTC. Protein: CASSQEHRTSYGYTF. The chain employs TRBV4-1 and TRBJ1-2; D might be TRBD1 (5 bases). Germline V CDR1 and CDR2: MGHRA, YSYEKL. The CDR3 has 15 amino acids. Trimming stripped 0 bases from V and 4 bases from J, with 12 bases between.

Written as DNA, the CDR3 is TGCAGCGTGCACCCCAGTGTTTTTGGGACAGGGTTTAATGAGCAGTTCTTC. This encodes CSVHPSVFGTGFNEQFF. The genes are TRBV29-1 and TRBJ2-1, with TRBD1 matching over 9 bases. The CDR3 totals 17 residues. The trim removed 6 bases at V and 7 bases at J, leaving 19 bases unmatched. Germline V CDR1 and CDR2: SQVTM, ANQGSEA.

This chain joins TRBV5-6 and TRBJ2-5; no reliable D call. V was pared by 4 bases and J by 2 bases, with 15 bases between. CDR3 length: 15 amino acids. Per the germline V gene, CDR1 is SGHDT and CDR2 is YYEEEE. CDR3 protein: CASSPLGEGQETQYF. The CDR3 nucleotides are TGTGCCAGCAGCCCCCTTGGGGAAGGACAAGAGACCCAGTACTTC.

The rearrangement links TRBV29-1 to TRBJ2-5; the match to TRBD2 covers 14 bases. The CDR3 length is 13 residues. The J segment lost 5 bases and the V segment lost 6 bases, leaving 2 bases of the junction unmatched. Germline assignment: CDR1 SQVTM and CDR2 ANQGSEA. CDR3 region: CSVRTSGRETQYF. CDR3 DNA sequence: TGCAGCGTCCGGACTAGCGGGAGGGAGACCCAGTACTTC.

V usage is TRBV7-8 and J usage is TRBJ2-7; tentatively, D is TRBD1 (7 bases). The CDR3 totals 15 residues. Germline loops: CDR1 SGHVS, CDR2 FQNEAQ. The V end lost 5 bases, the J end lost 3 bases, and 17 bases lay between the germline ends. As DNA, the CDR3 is TGTGCCAGCAGCAAGGACTACAGGGGTGTCTACGAGCAGTACTTC. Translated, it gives CASSKDYRGVYEQYF.

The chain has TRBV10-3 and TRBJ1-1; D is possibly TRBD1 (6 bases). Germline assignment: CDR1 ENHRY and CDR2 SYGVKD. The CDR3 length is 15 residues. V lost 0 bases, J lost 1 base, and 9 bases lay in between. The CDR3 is CAISESGARNTEAFF. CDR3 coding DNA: TGTGCCATCAGTGAGTCGGGGGCGAGGAACACTGAAGCTTTCTTT.

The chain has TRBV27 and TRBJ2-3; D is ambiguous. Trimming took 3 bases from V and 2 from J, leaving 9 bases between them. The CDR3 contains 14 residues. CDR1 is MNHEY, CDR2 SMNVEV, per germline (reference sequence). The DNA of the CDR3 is TGTGCCAGCAGTTTGACTTACCCCACAGATACGCAGTATTTT. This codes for CASSLTYPTDTQYF.

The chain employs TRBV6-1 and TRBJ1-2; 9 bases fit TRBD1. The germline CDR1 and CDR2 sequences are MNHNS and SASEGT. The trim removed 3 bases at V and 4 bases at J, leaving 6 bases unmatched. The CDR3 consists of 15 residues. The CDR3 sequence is CASSEYRGQGYGYTF. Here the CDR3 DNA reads TGTGCCAGCAGTGAGTACAGGGGGCAGGGCTATGGCTACACCTTC.

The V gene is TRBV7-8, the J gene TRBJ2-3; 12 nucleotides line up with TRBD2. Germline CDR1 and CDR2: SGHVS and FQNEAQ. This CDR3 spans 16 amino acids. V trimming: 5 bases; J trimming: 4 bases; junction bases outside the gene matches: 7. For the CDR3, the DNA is TGTGCCAGCAGCCCCCGACTAGCGGGAGTCCCAGATACGCAGTATTTT. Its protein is CASSPRLAGVPDTQYF.

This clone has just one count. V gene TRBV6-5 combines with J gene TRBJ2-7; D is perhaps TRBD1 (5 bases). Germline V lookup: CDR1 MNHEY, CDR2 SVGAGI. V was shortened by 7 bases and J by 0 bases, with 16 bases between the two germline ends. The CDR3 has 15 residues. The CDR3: CASTNTQGSSYEQYF. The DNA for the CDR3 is TGTGCCAGCACTAACACCCAGGGATCCTCCTACGAGCAGTACTTC.

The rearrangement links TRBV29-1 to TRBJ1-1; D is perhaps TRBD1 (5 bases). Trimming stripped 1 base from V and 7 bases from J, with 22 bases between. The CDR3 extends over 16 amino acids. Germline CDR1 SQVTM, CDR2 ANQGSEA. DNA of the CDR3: TGCAGCGTTGAAGGGATGTTTGACAGTGCGAGGAGTGAAGCTTTCTTT. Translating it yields CSVEGMFDSARSEAFF.